This T cell receptor beta chain was sequenced for a study of response to subunit inactivated influenza vaccine. Points from the study as a whole: The authors proposed limited new T cell recruitment per seasonal influenza vaccination.

Concerning this clonotype: The antigen is unknown.

One entry per CDR3 protein results from TCRdb running MiXCR on the RT-PCR reads. The data show over 150,000 distinct CDR3 sequences, with around 10% seen just once and approximately 39% held by the top ten. This receptor was obtained from a man aged 50 to 69 who received an inactivated influenza vaccine. This specimen was CD8+ T cells sorted from PBMCs, taken about 24 months after vaccination.

CDR3 coding DNA: TGTGCCAGCAGTGGCGGACAGGGGGCAACCAGGGCCTACAATGAGCAGTTCTTC. This encodes CASSGGQGATRAYNEQFF. The genes are TRBV12-3 or TRBV12-4 and TRBJ2-1, with 11 bases matching TRBD1. J lost 2 bases, V lost 5 bases, and 11 bases had no gene match. The CDR3 has 18 amino acids.